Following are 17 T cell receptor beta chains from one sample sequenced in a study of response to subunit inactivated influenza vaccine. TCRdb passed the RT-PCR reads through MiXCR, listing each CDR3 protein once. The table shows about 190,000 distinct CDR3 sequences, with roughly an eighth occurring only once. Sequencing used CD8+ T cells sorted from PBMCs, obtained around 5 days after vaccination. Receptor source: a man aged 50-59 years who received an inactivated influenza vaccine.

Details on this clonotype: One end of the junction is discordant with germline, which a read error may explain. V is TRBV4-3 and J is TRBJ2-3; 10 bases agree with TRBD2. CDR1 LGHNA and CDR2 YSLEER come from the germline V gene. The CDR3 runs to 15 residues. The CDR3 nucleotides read TGCGCCAGCAGCACCTGGACTAGCGGCACCGATACGCAGTATTTT. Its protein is CASSTWTSGTDTQYF.

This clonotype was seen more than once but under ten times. CDR3 DNA sequence: TGTGCCAGCAGCCCCTCGGGCTTAATCTACGAGCAGTACTTC. Its translation: CASSPSGLIYEQYF. V usage is TRBV9 and J usage is TRBJ2-7, with unresolved D. The CDR3 contains 14 residues. V lost 4 bases, J lost 3 bases, and 14 bases lay in between. Germline V gives CDR1 SGDLS, CDR2 YYNGEE.

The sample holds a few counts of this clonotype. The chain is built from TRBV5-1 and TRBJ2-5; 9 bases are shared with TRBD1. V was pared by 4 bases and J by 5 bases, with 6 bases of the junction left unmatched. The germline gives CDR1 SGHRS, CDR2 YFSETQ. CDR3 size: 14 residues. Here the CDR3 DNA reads TGCGCCAGCAGCGGGACAGGGATCGGTGAGACCCAGTACTTC. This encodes CASSGTGIGETQYF. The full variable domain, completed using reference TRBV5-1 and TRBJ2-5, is KAGVTQTPRYLIKTRGQQVTLSCSPISGHRSVSWYQQTPGQGLQFLFEYFSETQRNKGNFPGRFSGRQFSNSRSEMNVSTLELGDSALYLCASSGTGIGETQYFGPGTRLLVL.

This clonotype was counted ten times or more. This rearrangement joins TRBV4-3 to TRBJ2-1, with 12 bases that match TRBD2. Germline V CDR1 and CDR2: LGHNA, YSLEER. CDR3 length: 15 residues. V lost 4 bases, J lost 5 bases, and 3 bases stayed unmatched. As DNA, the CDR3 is TGCGCCAGCAGCCCTAGCGGGAGGGAGGACAATGAGCAGTTCTTC. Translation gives CASSPSGREDNEQFF.

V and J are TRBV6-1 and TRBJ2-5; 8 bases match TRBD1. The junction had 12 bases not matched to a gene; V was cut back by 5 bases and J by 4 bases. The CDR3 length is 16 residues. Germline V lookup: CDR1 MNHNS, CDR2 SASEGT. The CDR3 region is CASSQLGQANPETQYF. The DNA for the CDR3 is TGTGCCAGCAGTCAACTGGGACAGGCTAACCCAGAGACCCAGTACTTC.

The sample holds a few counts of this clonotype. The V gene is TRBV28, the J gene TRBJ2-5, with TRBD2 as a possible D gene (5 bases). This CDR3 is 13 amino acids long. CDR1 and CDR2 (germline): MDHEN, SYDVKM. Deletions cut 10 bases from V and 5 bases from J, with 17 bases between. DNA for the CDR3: TGTGCCACCGCGGGCCCCAAGGAGGAGACCCAGTACTTC. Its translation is CATAGPKEETQYF.

In nucleotides, the CDR3 is TGTGCCAGCAGCATAGCAGGGGGCGCGGGCACTGAAGCTTTCTTT. Residues: CASSIAGGAGTEAFF. V gene TRBV11-2 combines with J gene TRBJ1-1, with 8 nucleotides matching TRBD1. J was trimmed by 4 bases and V by 5 bases; bases with no gene match: 9. Germline V lookup: CDR1 SGHAT, CDR2 FQNNGV. The CDR3 is 15 residues long.

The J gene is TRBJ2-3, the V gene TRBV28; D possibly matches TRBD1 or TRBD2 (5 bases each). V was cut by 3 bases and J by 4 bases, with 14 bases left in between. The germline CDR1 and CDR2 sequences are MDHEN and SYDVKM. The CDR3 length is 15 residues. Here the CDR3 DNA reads TGTGCCAGCAGTTTGGGACGGGTTCCCCCAGATACGCAGTATTTT. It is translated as CASSLGRVPPDTQYF.

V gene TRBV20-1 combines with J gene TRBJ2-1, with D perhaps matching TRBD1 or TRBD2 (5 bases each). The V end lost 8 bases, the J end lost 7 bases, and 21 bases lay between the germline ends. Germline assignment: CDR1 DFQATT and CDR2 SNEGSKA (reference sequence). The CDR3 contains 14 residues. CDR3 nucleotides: TGCAGTACTCCAAGGGGAGCCTCGGGGAATGAGCAGTTCTTC. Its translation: CSTPRGASGNEQFF.

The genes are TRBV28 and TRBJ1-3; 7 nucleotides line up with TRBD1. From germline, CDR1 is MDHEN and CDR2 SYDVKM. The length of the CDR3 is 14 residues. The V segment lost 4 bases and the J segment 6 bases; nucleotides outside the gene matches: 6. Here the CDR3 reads CASSSTGSLNTIYF. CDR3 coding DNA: TGTGCCAGCAGTTCGACAGGGTCGTTAAACACCATATATTTT.

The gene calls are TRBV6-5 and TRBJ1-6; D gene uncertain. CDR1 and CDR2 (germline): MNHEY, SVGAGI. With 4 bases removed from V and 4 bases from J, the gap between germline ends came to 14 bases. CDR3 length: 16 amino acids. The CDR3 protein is CASSSRPTIYNSPLHF. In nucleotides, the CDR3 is TGTGCCAGCAGTTCGAGACCTACCATATATAATTCACCCCTCCACTTT.

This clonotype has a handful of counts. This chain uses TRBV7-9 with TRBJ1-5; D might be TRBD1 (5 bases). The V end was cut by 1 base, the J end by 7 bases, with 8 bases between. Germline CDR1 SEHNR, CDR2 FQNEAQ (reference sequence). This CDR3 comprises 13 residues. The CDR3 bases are TGTGCCAGCAGCTTAGGGGCAGGGCAGCCCCAGCATTTT. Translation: CASSLGAGQPQHF.

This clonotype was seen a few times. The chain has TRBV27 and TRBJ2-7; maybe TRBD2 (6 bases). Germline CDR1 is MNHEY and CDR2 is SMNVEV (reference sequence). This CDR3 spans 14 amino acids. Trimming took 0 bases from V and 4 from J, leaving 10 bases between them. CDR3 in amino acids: CASSLSGRNYEQYF. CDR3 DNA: TGTGCCAGCAGTTTATCCGGGAGAAATTACGAGCAGTACTTC.

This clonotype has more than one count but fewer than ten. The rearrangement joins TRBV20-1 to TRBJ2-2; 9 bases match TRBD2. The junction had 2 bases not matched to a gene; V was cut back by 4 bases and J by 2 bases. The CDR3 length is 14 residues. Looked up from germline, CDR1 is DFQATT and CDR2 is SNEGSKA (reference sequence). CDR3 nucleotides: TGCAGTGCTATTAGCGGGGGAAACACCGGGGAGCTGTTTTTT. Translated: CSAISGGNTGELFF.

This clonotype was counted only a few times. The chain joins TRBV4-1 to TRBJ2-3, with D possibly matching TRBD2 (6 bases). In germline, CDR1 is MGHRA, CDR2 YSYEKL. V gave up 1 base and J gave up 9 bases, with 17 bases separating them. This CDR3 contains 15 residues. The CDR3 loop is CASSQVFGTQATQYF. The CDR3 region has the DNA TGCGCCAGCAGCCAAGTCTTCGGGACTCAAGCGACGCAGTATTTT.

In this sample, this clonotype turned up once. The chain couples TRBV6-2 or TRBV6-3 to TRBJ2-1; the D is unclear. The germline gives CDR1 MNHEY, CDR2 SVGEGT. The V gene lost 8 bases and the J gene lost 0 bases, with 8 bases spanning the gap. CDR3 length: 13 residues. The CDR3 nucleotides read TGTGCCAGCGCCATAGGCTCCTACAATGAGCAGTTCTTC. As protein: CASAIGSYNEQFF.

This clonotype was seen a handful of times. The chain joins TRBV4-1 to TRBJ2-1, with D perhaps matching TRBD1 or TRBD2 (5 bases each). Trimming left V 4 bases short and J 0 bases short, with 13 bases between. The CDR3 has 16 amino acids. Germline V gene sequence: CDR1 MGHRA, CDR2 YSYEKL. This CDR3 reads CASSLLWDGSYNEQFF. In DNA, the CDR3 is TGCGCCAGCAGCCTACTTTGGGACGGCTCCTACAATGAGCAGTTCTTC.